This T cell receptor beta chain was recovered during a study of cytomegalovirus exposure and HLA in healthy donors. V was trimmed by 4 bases and J by 3 bases, leaving 7 bases between them. Per germline, CDR1 MNHEY and CDR2 SMNVEV (reference sequence). The CDR3 has 12 amino acids. Comment on this clone: Its antigen is currently unknown.

PCR amplification relied on 60 Vbeta primers (plus 13 Jbeta primers). Sequencing was performed with immunoSEQ multiplex PCR; in TCRdb, only in-frame clones are kept and a portion is missing. The sample carries 150,000 to 200,000 clones, around 77% recorded once. Findings and caveats of the study: The classifier, whose performance was assessed in both the original and validation cohorts, reportedly diagnosed cytomegalovirus status with high specificity and sensitivity. Compared with the approximately 700-donor mean, an Asian-associated ancestry cluster reportedly had fewer N-insertions, according to a later analysis. By a later analysis, the bulk of CMV-associated TCR beta chains appeared HLA-restricted. Analyses of presence and absence presupposed an approximately uniform sequencing depth across donors.

The sequenced material came from PBMCs. J is TRBJ2-7 and V is TRBV27, with D tentatively TRBD2 (5 bases). The TCR was taken from a woman in her twenties or thirties in good health and CMV-seronegative. The CDR3 nucleotides read TGTGCCAGCAGTTCCGGACTCTACGAGCAGTACTTC. Translation gives CASSSGLYEQYF.